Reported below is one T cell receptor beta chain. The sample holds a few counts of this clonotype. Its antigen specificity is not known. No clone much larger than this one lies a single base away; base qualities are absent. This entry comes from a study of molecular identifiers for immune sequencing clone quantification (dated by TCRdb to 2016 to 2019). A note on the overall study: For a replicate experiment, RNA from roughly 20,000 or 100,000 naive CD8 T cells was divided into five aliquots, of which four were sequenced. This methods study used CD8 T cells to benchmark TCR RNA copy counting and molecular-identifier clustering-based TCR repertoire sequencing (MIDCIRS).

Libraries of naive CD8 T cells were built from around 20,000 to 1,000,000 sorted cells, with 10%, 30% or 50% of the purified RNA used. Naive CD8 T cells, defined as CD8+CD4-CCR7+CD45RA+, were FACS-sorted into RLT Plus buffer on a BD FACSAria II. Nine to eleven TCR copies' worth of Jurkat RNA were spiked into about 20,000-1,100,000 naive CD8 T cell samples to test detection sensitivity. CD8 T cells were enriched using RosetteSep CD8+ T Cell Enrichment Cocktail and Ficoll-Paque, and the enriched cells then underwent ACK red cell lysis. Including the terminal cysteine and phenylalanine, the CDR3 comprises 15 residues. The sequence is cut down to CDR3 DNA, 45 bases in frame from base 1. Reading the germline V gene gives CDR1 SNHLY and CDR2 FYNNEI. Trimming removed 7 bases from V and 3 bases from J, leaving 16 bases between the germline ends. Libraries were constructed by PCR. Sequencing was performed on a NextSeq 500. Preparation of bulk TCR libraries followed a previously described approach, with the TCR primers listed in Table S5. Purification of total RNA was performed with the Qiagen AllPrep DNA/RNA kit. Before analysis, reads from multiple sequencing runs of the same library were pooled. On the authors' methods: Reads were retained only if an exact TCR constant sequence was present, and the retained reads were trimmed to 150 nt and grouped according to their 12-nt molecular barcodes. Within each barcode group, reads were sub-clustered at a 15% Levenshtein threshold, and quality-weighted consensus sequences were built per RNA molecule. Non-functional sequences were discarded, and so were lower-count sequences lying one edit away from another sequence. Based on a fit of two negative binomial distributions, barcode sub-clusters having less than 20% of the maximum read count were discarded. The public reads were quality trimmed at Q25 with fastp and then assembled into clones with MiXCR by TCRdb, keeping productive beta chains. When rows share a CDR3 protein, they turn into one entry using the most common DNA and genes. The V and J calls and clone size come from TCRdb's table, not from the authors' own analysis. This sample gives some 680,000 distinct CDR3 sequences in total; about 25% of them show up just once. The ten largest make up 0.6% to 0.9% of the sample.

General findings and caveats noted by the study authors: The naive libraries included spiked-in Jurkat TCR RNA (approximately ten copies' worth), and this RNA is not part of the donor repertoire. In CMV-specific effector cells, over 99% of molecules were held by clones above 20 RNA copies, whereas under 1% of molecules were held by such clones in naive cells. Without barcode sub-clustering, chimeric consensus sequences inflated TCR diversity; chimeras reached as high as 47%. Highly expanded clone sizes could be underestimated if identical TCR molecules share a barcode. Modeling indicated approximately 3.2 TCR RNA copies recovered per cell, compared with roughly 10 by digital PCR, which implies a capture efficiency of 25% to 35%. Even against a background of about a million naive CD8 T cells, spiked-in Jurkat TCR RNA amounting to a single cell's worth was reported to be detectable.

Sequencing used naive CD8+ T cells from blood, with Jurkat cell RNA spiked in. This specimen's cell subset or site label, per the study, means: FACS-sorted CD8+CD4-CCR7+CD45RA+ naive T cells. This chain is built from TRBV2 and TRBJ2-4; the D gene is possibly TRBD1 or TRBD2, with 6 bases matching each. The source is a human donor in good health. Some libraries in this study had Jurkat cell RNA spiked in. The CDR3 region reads CASIGGTLVKNIQYF. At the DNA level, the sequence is TGTGCCAGCATCGGGGGCACGCTGGTCAAAAACATTCAGTACTTC.